Listed below are T cell receptor beta chains from one sample, sequenced in a study of blood T cell repertoires in COVID-19. The data were produced by immunoSEQ multiplex PCR, yet TCRdb's version contains in-frame clones alone and is incomplete. The sample carries about 160,000 clones, around 85% recorded once. Sequenced input: peripheral blood. The source of these receptors is a man in his 60s who had recovered from COVID-19. The conserved cysteine and the conserved F or W are not part of the CDR3 here. Fields, in order: V gene, CDR3 protein.

TRBV7-9 | AYEGQGYSYEQY
TRBV5-1 | ASSSRTSANEQF
TRBV29-1 | SVDVYGYT
TRBV19 | ASTTDRGSTEAF
TRBV4-2 | ASSPLRGTGDEQY
TRBV5-6 | ASSLAAGEIYEQY
TRBV19 | ASRKTGGFETQY
TRBV19 | ASSMKQSSYEQY
TRBV27 | ASSWGPNTEAF
TRBV6-6 | ASSLWTGSSYNSPLH
TRBV9 | ASSVAAGGNSPLH
TRBV27 | ASSPRDLQETQY
TRBV11-2 | ASSLEGHEQY
TRBV11-1 | ASSRNSGYNTEAF
TRBV9 | ASRGTGKNTGELF
TRBV30 | AWNTGTDYEQY
TRBV5-1 | ASTKLAGSFNEQF
TRBV18 | ASSPGGSGRDTQY
TRBV12-5 | ASGGERGSTDTQY
TRBV12-3/TRBV12-4 | ASSLVGYTEAF
TRBV19 | ASSSIQGRGTGELF
TRBV19 | ASTSRQGHNSPLH
TRBV4-1 | ASSQDRGGGVNEQF
TRBV29-1 | SVGSGTGVEKLF
TRBV10-1 | AQQRSGRAIDSYEQY
TRBV5-6 | ASSETGGAF
TRBV25-1 | ASSNMDQGLSEAF